Below are 23 T cell receptor beta chains sequenced from a single sample in a study of tumor-infiltrating lymphocytes in primary liver carcinoma. A primer matching the constant region was used to make TCR beta cDNA from around 550 ng of total RNA. Investigators got TCR beta libraries out of three nested multiplex PCR rounds, done with slightly modified ARM-PCR. With TRBV1-TRBV30 forward primers and a C-beta reverse primer, the first two PCR rounds were run for nine to eleven cycles each. TCRdb passed the multiplex PCR reads through MiXCR, listing each CDR3 protein once. Of 300,000 to 350,000 distinct CDR3 sequences in the sample, approximately 54% are singletons; the top ten hold over 15%. In addition to blood RNA drawn from unsorted whole blood, germline DNA was extracted. The sequencing sample was made of peripheral blood. All receptors come from a woman under 40 with primary liver carcinoma and hepatitis B virus infection.

This clonotype was counted only a few times. The V call is TRBV29-1, the J call TRBJ1-1; no reliable D call. The CDR3 totals 12 residues. V was clipped by 4 bases and J by 1 base, with 7 bases between them. Germline CDR1 and CDR2: SQVTM and ANQGSEA. CDR3 sequence reads: CSVVGQNTEAFF. The DNA for the CDR3 is TGCAGCGTTGTAGGTCAGAACACTGAAGCTTTCTTT.

The sample holds a few counts of this clonotype. V and J are TRBV28 and TRBJ1-6, with TRBD1 as a possible D gene (6 bases). The CDR3 is made up of 14 amino acids. Germline CDR1 is MDHEN and CDR2 is SYDVKM. V lost 5 bases and J lost 7, with 12 bases in between. CDR3 DNA: TGTGCCAGCAGTCGAACAGGGACGAATTCACCCCTCCACTTT. Its translation is CASSRTGTNSPLHF.

A note on this clonotype: A much larger clone differs by one base, so this may be a read error. No DNA is shown, since the ends of the CDR3 on it are uncertain; the CDR3 is the one TCRdb lists. The V gene is TRBV4-1, the J gene TRBJ2-3; TRBD2 is the table's D call and was not checked against the DNA. CDR1 MGHRA and CDR2 YSYEKL come from the germline V gene. Inclusive of both ends, the CDR3 amounts to 15 amino acids. This CDR3 reads CASRVGEGSTDTRYF.

This clonotype was seen many times. This sequence joins TRBV29-1 and TRBJ1-1; 9 bases are a match to TRBD1. V lost 5 bases to trimming and J lost 10 bases; unmatched junction nucleotides: 11. The CDR3 consists of 13 residues. The germline V gene has CDR1 SQVTM and CDR2 ANQGSEA. CDR3 sequence: CSVSRDREGVAFF. In DNA, the CDR3 is TGCAGCGTTTCCCGGGACAGGGAAGGGGTAGCTTTCTTT.

This clonotype was detected a few times. This chain joins TRBV5-1 and TRBJ2-5, with 12 bases matching TRBD2. The J segment lost 4 bases and the V segment lost 0 bases, leaving 10 bases of the junction unmatched. The CDR3 contains 18 residues. Germline V CDR1 and CDR2: SGHRS, YFSETQ. CDR3: CASSLDWGASGRGETQYF. The CDR3, as DNA: TGCGCCAGCAGCTTGGATTGGGGAGCTAGCGGGAGGGGAGAGACCCAGTACTTC.

The chain employs TRBV19 and TRBJ2-2; a weak D match, TRBD1 (5 bases). Trimming pared 7 bases from V and 7 bases from J, leaving 13 bases between. Germline V lookup: CDR1 LNHDA, CDR2 SQIVND (reference sequence). CDR3 length equals 13 residues. The CDR3 nucleotides are TGTGCCAGTATGTGGGAAGACAGCGGGGAGCTGTTTTTT. This codes for CASMWEDSGELFF. Combining the CDR3 with reference TRBV19 and TRBJ2-2 gives the whole variable domain DGGITQSPKYLFRKEGQNVTLSCEQNLNHDAMYWYRQDPGQGLRLIYYSQIVNDFQKGDIAEGYSVSREKKESFPLTVTSAQKNPTAFYLCASMWEDSGELFFGEGSRLTVL.

The rearrangement links TRBV5-4 to TRBJ2-1; perhaps D is TRBD1 or TRBD2 (5 bases each). V lost 2 bases and J lost 3, with 15 bases in between. The CDR3 has 16 amino acids. Germline-derived CDR1 and CDR2 are SGHNT and YYREEE (reference sequence). The DNA of the CDR3 is TGTGCCAGCAGCTTTGGTAGGGGAGAATACTACAATGAGCAGTTCTTC. Amino acids: CASSFGRGEYYNEQFF.

There are many counts of this clonotype. This chain links TRBV11-3 with TRBJ2-7, with unresolved D. Trimming removed 3 bases at V and 3 bases at J, with 9 bases between. The CDR3 spans 13 residues. Germline CDR1 and CDR2: SGHNT and YENEEA. In nucleotides, the CDR3 is TGTGCCAGCAGCTTCGGTAGGAACTACGAGCAGTACTTC. This gives the protein CASSFGRNYEQYF.

In this sample, this clonotype turned up once. The chain combines TRBV6-1 with TRBJ2-2; 10 bases map to TRBD2. CDR3 length equals 16 residues. J gave up 5 bases and V 2 bases, and 5 bases lay outside the gene matches. The germline CDR1 and CDR2 sequences are MNHNS and SASEGT. CDR3 sequence reads: CASSELAGARTGELFF. Here the CDR3 DNA reads TGTGCCAGCAGTGAACTAGCGGGAGCACGAACCGGGGAGCTGTTTTTT.

The V call is TRBV5-8, the J call TRBJ2-2; possibly TRBD1 or TRBD2 for D (5 bases each). The CDR3 runs to 15 residues. Trimming pared 3 bases from V and 2 bases from J, leaving 11 bases between. CDR1 SGHTS and CDR2 YDEGEE come from the germline V gene. The CDR3 DNA sequence: TGTGCCAGCAGCTCATGGGACCTCAACACCGGGGAGCTGTTTTTT. As protein: CASSSWDLNTGELFF.

About this clonotype: A clone one base away is much larger, so this may be a read error. V and J are TRBV29-1 and TRBJ1-2; no definite D call. The CDR3 is 17 amino acids. V was shortened by 8 bases and J by 1 base, with 26 bases between the two germline ends. Germline V gene sequence: CDR1 SQVTM, CDR2 ANQGSEA. Here the CDR3 DNA reads TGCAGCCCTAGGTCTCGGCAGGAATCCCCCCTTAACTATGGCTACACCTTC. This translates into CSPRSRQESPLNYGYTF.

The V gene is TRBV18, the J gene TRBJ2-5; D is uncertain. Germline lookup yields CDR1 KGHSH and CDR2 LQKENI. V lost 3 bases and J 0 bases, leaving 2 bases between the germline ends. The CDR3 length is 12 residues. CDR3 sequence: CASSPYQETQYF. DNA for the CDR3: TGTGCCAGCTCACCGTACCAAGAGACCCAGTACTTC. The whole variable domain, remainder taken from reference TRBV18 and TRBJ2-5, is NAGVMQNPRHLVRRRGQEARLRCSPMKGHSHVYWYRQLPEEGLKFMVYLQKENIIDESGMPKERFSAEFPKEGPSILRIQQVVRGDSAAYFCASSPYQETQYFGPGTRLLVL.

The sample holds a few counts of this clonotype. The chain has TRBV4-2 and TRBJ2-7, with 11 bases matching TRBD2. Losses at the gene ends were 3 bases for V and 3 bases for J; bases not matched to a gene: 1. Germline CDR1 LGHNA, CDR2 YNFKEQ. There are 14 residues in the CDR3. The CDR3 loop is CASSQGTSGYEQYF. The CDR3 DNA reads as TGTGCCAGCAGCCAGGGGACTAGCGGCTACGAGCAGTACTTC.

Regarding this clonotype: One end of the junction is discordant with germline, which a read error may explain. The chain recombines TRBV11-3 with TRBJ1-1, with no clear D. This CDR3 spans 14 amino acids. CDR1 and CDR2 from the germline V gene are SGHNT and YENEEA. The CDR3 reads CASSSFVGRNGAFF. CDR3 DNA sequence: TGTGCCAGCAGCTCATTTGTAGGGCGAAATGGAGCTTTTTTT.

This clonotype has only a few counts. The chain joins TRBV6-6 to TRBJ2-7; 11 bases agree with TRBD1. The CDR3 is 15 amino acids. The ends lost 0 bases at V and 6 bases at J; junction bases unmatched: 4. CDR1 MNHNY and CDR2 SVGAGI come from the germline V gene (reference sequence). DNA for the CDR3: TGTGCCAGCAGTTACTCGGGACAGGGGGAGGGCGAGCAGTACTTC. It translates to CASSYSGQGEGEQYF.

This clonotype has ten or more counts. V is TRBV12-3 or TRBV12-4 and J is TRBJ2-7, with D perhaps matching TRBD1 (6 bases). The CDR3 sequence is 11 residues long. Trimming removed 6 bases at V and 6 bases at J, with 9 bases between. DNA for the CDR3: TGTGCCAGCAGGCAAGGGGGCGAGCAGTACTTC. This gives the protein CASRQGGEQYF.

The gene calls are TRBV12-3 or TRBV12-4 and TRBJ1-1; D is perhaps TRBD1 (5 bases). The CDR3 runs to 11 residues. The V end lost 5 bases, the J end lost 8 bases, and 9 bases lay between the germline ends. The CDR3 DNA sequence: TGTGCCAGCAGTGTGTCAGGGGAAGCTTTCTTT. This sequence encodes CASSVSGEAFF.

As to this clonotype: The junction departs from the called germline gene at one end, perhaps through a read error. The chain combines TRBV4-2 with TRBJ2-5; a possible D gene is TRBD2 (5 bases). CDR1 and CDR2 from the germline V gene are LGHNA and YNFKEQ. CDR3 length equals 17 residues. The CDR3 loop is CVSSHLQVSESSETQYF. The CDR3 bases are TGTGTCAGCAGCCACCTCCAGGTTAGCGAGAGTTCCGAGACCCAGTACTTC.

This clonotype was detected a few times. The chain has TRBV5-1 and TRBJ2-7; 13 bases match TRBD2. The CDR3 is 16 residues long. CDR1 is SGHRS, CDR2 YFSETQ, per germline. J gave up 3 bases and V 1 base, and 4 bases lay outside the gene matches. The CDR3 region is CASSLSRTSGSYEQYF. CDR3 nucleotides: TGCGCCAGCAGCTTGTCGAGGACTAGCGGGAGCTACGAGCAGTACTTC. Variable domain in full (rest from reference TRBV5-1 and TRBJ2-7): KAGVTQTPRYLIKTRGQQVTLSCSPISGHRSVSWYQQTPGQGLQFLFEYFSETQRNKGNFPGRFSGRQFSNSRSEMNVSTLELGDSALYLCASSLSRTSGSYEQYFGPGTRLTVT.

This clonotype was picked up one time. A much more abundant neighbour one base away suggests this may be a read error. The V and J genes are TRBV29-1 and TRBJ2-3; D is undetermined. Germline-derived CDR1 and CDR2 are SQVTM and ANQGSEA. This CDR3 has 13 amino acids. The CDR3 loop reads CSVAEISTDTHYF. The CDR3 coding sequence is TGCAGCGTTGCGGAGATTAGCACAGATACGCATTATTTT.

The chain employs TRBV4-1 and TRBJ2-2, with TRBD2 matching 16 bases. The V segment lost 4 bases and the J segment 5 bases; nucleotides outside the gene matches: 10. Looked up from germline, CDR1 is MGHRA and CDR2 is YSYEKL. The CDR3 extends over 19 amino acids. The CDR3: CASSRGLAGGEFGTGELFF. CDR3 sequence (DNA): TGCGCCAGCAGCCGGGGACTAGCGGGAGGGGAATTTGGAACCGGGGAGCTGTTTTTT.

On this clonotype: A single base separates this from a much larger clone, so it may be a read error. No conserved phenylalanine or tryptophan ends this CDR3, so it is likely a read error. The chain employs TRBV29-1 and TRBJ2-7; D possibly matches TRBD1 or TRBD2 (5 bases each). Trimming left V 1 base short and J 7 bases short, with 17 bases between. Germline V gene sequence: CDR1 SQVTM, CDR2 ANQGSEA. There are 14 residues in the CDR3. The CDR3 region is CSVEGSRESREQYL. CDR3 bases: TGCAGCGTTGAAGGGAGCAGGGAGAGCCGGGAGCAGTACCTC.

Note on this clonotype: This sequence may be a read error, since a much larger clone differs from it by one base. V and J are TRBV12-3 or TRBV12-4 and TRBJ2-3, with 10 bases identical to TRBD1. V dropped 7 bases and J dropped 3; count of bases not matched to a gene: 10. The CDR3 consists of 16 residues. Here the CDR3 reads CASKEGQGGWTDTQYF. CDR3 coding DNA: TGTGCCAGCAAAGAAGGACAGGGGGGTTGGACAGATACGCAGTATTTT.